This is a list of T cell receptor beta chains from one sample in a study of T cells in Graves' hyperthyroidism and ophthalmopathy. TCRdb independently ran MiXCR on the multiplex PCR reads; one entry per CDR3 protein. Here the sample spans around 350,000 distinct CDR3 sequences, over 10% being singletons. The specimen was blood. The receptors were sampled from a woman between 18 and 29 years old with Graves' hyperthyroidism. CDR3s include the opening cysteine and the closing phenylalanine or tryptophan. The order of the fields is J gene, V gene, clone size, CDR3 protein. Not all rows give a size; the values are once, few, many and, for expanded clones, a class.

>TRBJ2-3|TRBV7-2|many
CASSLAGGALGTQYF
>TRBJ2-1|TRBV5-8|many
CASSYSHGTGSYEQFF
>TRBJ1-2|TRBV19|-
CASSMARIGGYTF
>TRBJ2-1|TRBV28|many
CASSLRQPRRYNEQFF
>TRBJ1-4|TRBV13|many
CASRPSREKKWKLFF
>TRBJ2-7|TRBV6-1|many
CASSEEGGGLYERQYF
>TRBJ2-7|TRBV6-2/TRBV6-3|-
CASSGTGAILISIIRSYEQYF
>TRBJ1-5|TRBV2|many
CASTQRGQPQHF
>TRBJ2-3|TRBV20-1|many
CSARDGIGTDTQYF
>TRBJ1-1|TRBV9|few
CASSAGNEAFF
>TRBJ2-7|TRBV6-1|many
CASIVRGGGFEQYF
>TRBJ2-1|TRBV6-1|many
CASNEGDRAKQFF
>TRBJ2-7|TRBV4-3|many
CASSQDARAYEQYF
>TRBJ2-5|TRBV3-1|many
CASSQDRETQYF
>TRBJ2-1|TRBV20-1|few
CSAFSPSGGNEQFF
>TRBJ2-3|TRBV6-1|many
CASRQSGGNTDTQYF
>TRBJ2-7|TRBV7-2|-
CASSLAHGAYERYF
>TRBJ2-4|TRBV6-1|many
CASSFAPGTGVGDIQYF
>TRBJ2-2|TRBV5-4|few
CASSLFPGQGGTGELFF
>TRBJ2-4|TRBV28|many
CASTSVGGAKNIQYF
>TRBJ2-7|TRBV4-3|few
CASSQVTGPSSYEQYF
>TRBJ2-5|TRBV28|many
CASSLDHLGWTQYF
>TRBJ2-2|TRBV2|many
CASSPGSTGELFF
>TRBJ2-1|TRBV12-3/TRBV12-4|many
CASSPGTLPHYNEQFF
>TRBJ2-1|TRBV7-3|many
CASSRSGTEYNEQFF
>TRBJ2-3|TRBV28|many
CASSLQGKSTDTQYF
>TRBJ1-1|TRBV7-9|-
CASSPKVFMNTEAFF
>TRBJ2-2|TRBV3-1|many
CASSHLGGRTTGELFF